This T cell receptor beta chain was found in a study of blood T cell repertoires in COVID-19. Across the whole study: Material from acute and convalescent COVID-19 was sourced from the United States, Italy and Spain.

The age range of participants was 18 to 89 years, with residence in about two dozen US areas. Two negative PCRs, clearance, or symptom resolution were required of recovered Cohort 3 donors. This clone has only one observation. This CDR3 region has 12 residues. Germline V CDR1 and CDR2: SGHTA, FQGNSA. V was cut by 4 bases and J by 5 bases, with 3 bases left in between. The authors' processing: How many nucleated cells were present was estimated from reference gene primer amplification. Clones were read by immunoSEQ multiplex PCR, and TCRdb kept only the in-frame ones, dropping some. That table furnishes V, J and clone size, whereas the DNA furnished D and trimming. The repertoire consists of some 260,000 clones, with over 75% occurring once and the leading ten covering more than 1.5%.

The sequence came from a middle-aged man who had recovered from COVID-19. The genes are TRBV7-2 and TRBJ1-6, with D unclear. The sample taken for sequencing was PBMCs or T cells enriched from blood (not recorded which). As DNA, the CDR3 is TGTGCCAGCAGCTCAGATAATTCACCCCTCCACTTT. It encodes CASSSDNSPLHF.